This T cell receptor (beta chain) was observed in a study of T cells in Graves' hyperthyroidism and ophthalmopathy. Regions amplified from RNA transcripts were the TCR beta CDR3 regions. The HTBI primer set was used in a first-round RT-PCR of the TCR CDR3. TCRdb reprocessed the multiplex PCR reads with MiXCR, giving one entry per CDR3 protein. The sample shows more than 650,000 distinct CDR3 sequences, around 15% of them seen only once. The CDR3 loop spans 14 amino acids. Germline V gene sequence: CDR1 ENHRY, CDR2 SYGVKD. J gave up 4 bases and V 6 bases, and 8 bases lay outside the gene matches. The sample taken for sequencing was blood. The sequence derives from a woman aged 18-29 years with Graves' hyperthyroidism. The rearrangement joins TRBV10-3 to TRBJ2-7; 8 bases are shared with TRBD2. The CDR3 reads CAISRAGENYEQYF. In DNA form, the CDR3 reads TGTGCCATCAGCCGAGCGGGAGAGAATTACGAGCAGTACTTC.